This T cell receptor (beta chain) was documented in a study of blood T cell repertoires in COVID-19. Across the study: Acute and convalescent COVID-19 specimens originated in the United States, Italy and Spain. Sample material is recorded as cDNA or gDNA derived from T cells, B-cell-depleted T cells, or PBMCs.

The authors' processing: By means of reference gene primer amplification, nucleated cell counts were estimated. This table comes from immunoSEQ multiplex PCR, and its TCRdb copy is limited to in-frame clones, with some not included. The D gene and trimming were derived from the DNA, and the V and J assignments and clone size from that table. The table shows over 110,000 clones, with over 75% occurring only once. CDR3 length: 19 amino acids. Germline CDR1 reads SNHLY; CDR2 reads FYNNEI. Trimming removed 6 bases at V and 0 bases at J, with 23 bases between. This chain connects TRBV2 to TRBJ1-4, with D perhaps matching TRBD1 (5 bases). The sample taken for sequencing was peripheral blood. This receptor was identified in a woman in her 50s with acute or convalescent COVID-19. DNA of the CDR3: TGTGCCAGCAGCAAAGGTCTCTGGACACGTCTCGCAACTAATGAAAAACTGTTTTTT. Residues: CASSKGLWTRLATNEKLFF.